The clone carrying this T cell receptor beta chain was seen repeatedly, ten times or more. Its antigen is currently unknown. These data are taken from a study of T cell repertoires in cytomegalovirus infection. As for the study in general: TCR beta signatures that were public indicated CMV infection and matching HLA type.

Each CDR3 protein is one row after TCRdb ran MiXCR on the reads. The sample lists about 920,000 distinct CDR3 sequences; roughly 30% were seen once. The germline V gene encodes CDR1 SGHTA and CDR2 FQGNSA. V gave up 1 base and J gave up 6 bases; unmatched junction bases: 7. This CDR3 is built from 16 residues. This receptor was identified in a human donor in good health (CMV status not recorded). Some clones in this sample may be carry-over from other donors' samples. Here the sequenced sample was cultured CD8+ T cells from PBMCs, taken from culture after CMV antigen stimulation. This chain joins TRBV7-2 and TRBJ2-1; 9 bases align to TRBD2. The CDR3 bases are TGTGCCAGCAGCTTAGAGTATGCGGGGGGGTCCAATGAGCAGTTCTTC. It yields the protein CASSLEYAGGSNEQFF.